This TCR beta chain appears in the sequencing data of a study of HIV-infected patients and healthy controls. Per germline, CDR1 SGHRS and CDR2 YFSETQ. This CDR3 has 14 amino acids. The trim removed 0 bases at V and 3 bases at J, leaving 1 base unmatched. cDNA was made from around 0.5 ug RNA using alpha and beta constant primers. Alpha and beta chain libraries were made separately by chain-specific third strand synthesis with multiplexing indices. MiXCR, applied by TCRdb to the 5' RACE reads, yields one record per CDR3 protein. There are 18,000 or so distinct CDR3 sequences in the sample; around 8.2% occur only once, and 6.5% to 8% lies in the top ten. The repertoire came from unfractionated whole blood and reflected all unsorted peripheral T cells.

The specimen was blood. V and J are TRBV5-1 and TRBJ1-1, with 8 bases identical to TRBD1. The TCR was taken from an adult in good health. The DNA for the CDR3 is TGCGCCAGCAGCTTGGGACAGGGGTACACTGAAGCTTTCTTT. Translated: CASSLGQGYTEAFF.